The text below deals with one TCR beta chain. Other DNA sequences in the sample encode the same CDR3. The data originate from a study of shared clonotypes between healthy human individuals. On the study more broadly: Donors, aged 18 to 49, were a couple of women and three men.

Naive CD8 cells were CD45RO-negative, positively selected for CCR7, excluding terminally differentiated effector memory CD45RA+ cells. Assay execution took place at the deep level. An even split of each subset's genomic DNA across several immunoSEQ plates was performed. Some clones are missing from TCRdb's copy, which holds only in-frame ones; the method was immunoSEQ multiplex PCR. Of millions of clones listed, approximately 95% are singletons. The sample consisted of naive CD8+ T cells sorted from blood. This clonotype was obtained from a man younger than 35 in good health.

The chain's CDR3 is CASSYGLGEQYF. Here the CDR3 DNA reads TGTGCCAGCAGTTACGGCCTTGGGGAGCAGTACTTC. The J gene is TRBJ2-7, the V gene TRBV6-5; D gene ambiguous. The CDR3 is 12 amino acids. Germline V gene sequence: CDR1 MNHEY, CDR2 SVGAGI. V was cut by 2 bases and J by 7 bases, with 9 bases left in between.